This is a list of T cell receptor beta chains from one sample in a study of blood T cell repertoires in COVID-19. Using immunoSEQ multiplex PCR, the repertoire was profiled, and TCRdb retains in-frame clones only, with some absent. The sample includes 300,000 or so clones, about 89% of them seen just once. The sequenced sample was peripheral blood. These receptors were obtained from a man between 18 and 35 years old who had recovered from COVID-19. CDR3s include the opening cysteine and the closing phenylalanine or tryptophan. A D gene is named only where the DNA matches it firmly. Rows may omit the clone size; those that give it use once, few, many or a size class.

d_call	clone_size	v_call	j_call	cdr3_aa	cdr3_nt
TRBD1	once	TRBV7-3	TRBJ2-7	CASSYGTGSYEQYF	TGTGCCAGCAGCTATGGGACAGGCTCCTACGAGCAGTACTTC
TRBD2	NA	TRBV10-3	TRBJ2-1	CATEGLVQGNEQFF	TGTGCCACCGAGGGACTAGTCCAGGGGAATGAGCAGTTCTTC
TRBD2	NA	TRBV11-2	TRBJ2-7	CASSLLGGSDGEQYF	TGTGCCAGCAGCTTATTGGGGGGGTCGGACGGCGAGCAGTACTTC
NA	NA	TRBV7-2	TRBJ2-7	CASSLAVFRTSYEQYF	TGTGCCAGCAGCTTAGCCGTTTTTAGGACATCCTACGAGCAGTACTTC
NA	NA	TRBV4-3	TRBJ2-3	CASSPQDPSGGRTDTQYF	TGCGCCAGCAGCCCCCAAGACCCGAGCGGAGGGCGCACAGATACGCAGTATTTT
NA	NA	TRBV2	TRBJ1-1	CASMHGRTEAFF	TGTGCCAGCATGCACGGTCGGACTGAAGCTTTCTTT
NA	NA	TRBV3-1/TRBV3-2	TRBJ2-5	CASSQGKLLEETQYF	TGTGCCAGCAGCCAAGGTAAACTACTCGAAGAGACCCAGTACTTC
TRBD1	NA	TRBV2	TRBJ1-1	CASSPDRIEAFF	TGTGCCAGCAGTCCGGACAGGATAGAAGCTTTCTTT
TRBD1	NA	TRBV28	TRBJ2-1	CASSLKGARNEQFF	TGTGCCAGCAGTTTAAAGGGGGCGCGCAATGAGCAGTTCTTC
NA	NA	TRBV6-6	TRBJ1-2	CASSYLQGGYYGYTF	TGTGCCAGCAGTTACCTACAGGGTGGGTACTATGGCTACACCTTC
NA	few	TRBV19	TRBJ1-3	CASSISGGSGNTIYF	TGTGCCAGTAGTATATCGGGGGGGTCTGGAAACACCATATATTTT
TRBD1	few	TRBV10-3	TRBJ1-3	CAISDLTGSGNTIYF	TGTGCCATCAGTGACCTGACAGGGTCTGGAAACACCATATATTTT
TRBD2	NA	TRBV29-1	TRBJ2-7	CSVEGLAGPYEQYF	TGCAGCGTTGAAGGCCTAGCGGGGCCCTACGAGCAGTACTTC
NA	NA	TRBV6-1	TRBJ1-4	CASSEGSGREKLFF	TGTGCCAGCAGTGAAGGCAGCGGAAGGGAAAAACTGTTTTTT
NA	NA	TRBV2	TRBJ1-1	CASSLTGPTEAFF	TGTGCCAGCAGTTTGACAGGCCCCACTGAAGCTTTCTTT
NA	NA	TRBV3-1/TRBV3-2	TRBJ2-5	CASSQDDNQETQYF	TGTGCCAGCAGCCAAGACGACAACCAAGAGACCCAGTACTTC
TRBD2	NA	TRBV28	TRBJ2-1	CASSRLSGGWYNEQFF	TGTGCCAGCAGCCGCCTGAGCGGGGGGTGGTACAATGAGCAGTTCTTC
TRBD2	NA	TRBV27	TRBJ2-7	CASSLRRGISDEQYF	TGTGCCAGCAGCCTAAGGCGGGGGATAAGCGACGAGCAGTACTTC
NA	NA	TRBV9	TRBJ1-1	CASSPWGAGEAFF	TGTGCCAGCTCTCCGTGGGGAGCCGGTGAAGCTTTCTTT
NA	NA	TRBV5-6	TRBJ1-1	CASSLGSITEAFF	TGTGCCAGCAGCTTGGGGAGTATCACTGAAGCTTTCTTT
TRBD1	NA	TRBV29-1	TRBJ2-1	CSALDRGDNEQFF	TGCAGCGCCCTTGACAGGGGAGACAATGAGCAGTTCTTC
NA	NA	TRBV12-3/TRBV12-4	TRBJ2-7	CASSFSRYEQYF	TGTGCCAGCAGTTTTAGTCGCTACGAGCAGTACTTC
TRBD1	NA	TRBV6-1	TRBJ1-2	CASSERQGVSGYTF	TGTGCCAGCAGTGAAAGACAGGGGGTTAGTGGCTACACCTTC
TRBD1	NA	TRBV11-3	TRBJ2-7	CASSSGTDYEQYF	TGTGCCAGCAGTTCCGGGACAGATTACGAGCAGTACTTC
NA	NA	TRBV9	TRBJ1-5	CASSVDGYWNQPQHF	TGTGCCAGCAGCGTAGACGGGTATTGGAATCAGCCCCAGCATTTT
TRBD1	NA	TRBV7-2	TRBJ1-2	CASSLGGTGGVYGYTF	TGTGCCAGCAGCTTAGGGGGGACAGGGGGCGTCTATGGCTACACCTTC
NA	NA	TRBV11-2	TRBJ2-1	CASSLDTDEQFF	TGTGCCAGCAGCTTAGATACAGATGAGCAGTTCTTC
NA	NA	TRBV20-1	TRBJ2-7	CSASLAYEQYF	TGCAGTGCTTCTCTAGCCTACGAGCAGTACTTC
TRBD2	NA	TRBV7-6	TRBJ2-7	CASSSSGRAGAEQYF	TGTGCCAGCAGCTCCAGCGGTCGAGCGGGAGCTGAGCAGTACTTC
NA	NA	TRBV7-2	TRBJ1-2	CASSRRQVGLAGYTF	TGTGCCAGCAGCCGTAGACAGGTCGGTTTGGCTGGCTACACCTTC
TRBD2	NA	TRBV6-1	TRBJ2-1	CASSETSGRANVYNEQFF	TGTGCCAGCAGTGAGACTAGCGGGAGGGCCAATGTATACAATGAGCAGTTCTTC
TRBD2	NA	TRBV2	TRBJ2-2	CASNRLAGNTGELFF	TGTGCCAGCAACCGACTAGCGGGAAACACCGGGGAGCTGTTTTTT
TRBD2	once	TRBV11-1	TRBJ2-7	CASSSTSANSYEQYF	TGTGCCAGCAGCTCAACTAGCGCTAACTCCTACGAGCAGTACTTC
TRBD2	NA	TRBV19	TRBJ2-3	CASSSGLAASTQYF	TGTGCCAGTAGTTCGGGACTAGCGGCGTCTACGCAGTATTTT
NA	NA	TRBV7-2	TRBJ1-1	CASSLSTGTPEAFF	TGTGCCAGCAGCTTATCAACCGGGACTCCAGAAGCTTTCTTT
TRBD1	NA	TRBV14	TRBJ1-1	CASSPDRGRLVTEAFF	TGTGCCAGCAGCCCAGACAGGGGGCGGTTGGTCACTGAAGCTTTCTTT
TRBD1	NA	TRBV4-1	TRBJ1-5	CASSQDRPLQPQHF	TGCGCCAGCAGCCAGGACAGGCCCCTTCAGCCCCAGCATTTT
NA	NA	TRBV7-9	TRBJ1-1	CAASGGRYTEAFF	TGTGCCGCCTCGGGGGGAAGGTACACTGAAGCTTTCTTT
TRBD2	NA	TRBV2	TRBJ2-7	CASRDLAGVSEQYF	TGTGCCAGCAGGGACCTAGCGGGAGTGAGCGAGCAGTACTTC
TRBD2	NA	TRBV7-9	TRBJ2-5	CASSSRSRGLAGGRETQYF	TGTGCCAGCAGCTCACGAAGCCGTGGCCTAGCGGGGGGCCGGGAGACCCAGTACTTC
TRBD2	NA	TRBV3-1/TRBV3-2	TRBJ2-3	CASSLRLAGWADTQYF	TGTGCCAGCAGCCTGCGACTAGCGGGGTGGGCAGATACGCAGTATTTT
TRBD1	NA	TRBV20-1	TRBJ1-2	CSASGQGGANYGYTF	TGCAGTGCTAGTGGTCAGGGGGGAGCTAACTATGGCTACACCTTC
NA	NA	TRBV18	TRBJ1-1	CASSPRGTTNTEAFF	TGTGCCAGCTCACCTAGAGGCACAACGAACACTGAAGCTTTCTTT
NA	NA	TRBV9	TRBJ2-7	CASSGGGESYEQYF	TGTGCCAGCAGCGGCGGAGGGGAATCCTACGAGCAGTACTTC
NA	NA	TRBV5-1	TRBJ2-7	CASSFSGPTTFEQYF	TGCGCCAGCAGCTTTTCAGGGCCGACGACCTTCGAGCAGTACTTC